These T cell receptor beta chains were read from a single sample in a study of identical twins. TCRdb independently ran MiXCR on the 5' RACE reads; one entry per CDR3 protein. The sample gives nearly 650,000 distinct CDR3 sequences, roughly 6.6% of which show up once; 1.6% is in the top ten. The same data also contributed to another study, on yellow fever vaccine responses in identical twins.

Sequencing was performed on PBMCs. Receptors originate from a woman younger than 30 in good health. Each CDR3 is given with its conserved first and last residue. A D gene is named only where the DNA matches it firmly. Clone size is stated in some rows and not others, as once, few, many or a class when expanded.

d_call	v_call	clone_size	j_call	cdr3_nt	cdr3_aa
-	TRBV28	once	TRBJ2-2	TGTGCCAGCTTCTTCCGGGGGAACACCGGGGAGCTGTTTTTT	CASFFRGNTGELFF
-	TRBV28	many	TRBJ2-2	TGTGCCAGCAGTTTAAACAGGTTGGGAACCGGGGAGCTGTTTTTT	CASSLNRLGTGELFF
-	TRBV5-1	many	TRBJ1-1	TGCGCCAGCAGCTCAACACGGATCGGGACTGAAGCTTTCTTT	CASSSTRIGTEAFF
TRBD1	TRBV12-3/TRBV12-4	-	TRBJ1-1	TGTGCCAGCAGTTTTGGGGGACAGGGGGACACTGAAGCTTTCTTT	CASSFGGQGDTEAFF
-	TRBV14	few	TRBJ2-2	TGTGCCAGCAGCCAAGTAGATACCGCGAACACCGGGGAGCTGTTTTTT	CASSQVDTANTGELFF
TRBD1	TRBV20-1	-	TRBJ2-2	TGCAGTGCCCCTGGGATGGACAGGGGGGTGAGCGGGGAGCTGTTTTTT	CSAPGMDRGVSGELFF
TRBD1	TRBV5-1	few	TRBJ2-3	TGCGCCACCAATCCGGGACAGGGGGCTCAAGATACGCAGTATTTT	CATNPGQGAQDTQYF
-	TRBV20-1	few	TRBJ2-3	TGCAGTGCTAGAAAGGGGGAGGCGAGAGGAGATACGCAGTATTTT	CSARKGEARGDTQYF
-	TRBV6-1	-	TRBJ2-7	TGTGCCAGCAGTCAAGGGACACCTGATACCTACGAGCAGTACTTC	CASSQGTPDTYEQYF
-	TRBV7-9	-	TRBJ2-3	TGTGCCAGCGGACCCTCAACTAGCACAGATACGCAGTATTTT	CASGPSTSTDTQYF
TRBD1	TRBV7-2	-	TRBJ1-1	TGTGCCAGCAGCTTAGCTCTGGACAGGCTGGGGACTGAAGCTTTCTTT	CASSLALDRLGTEAFF
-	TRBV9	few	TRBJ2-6	TGTGCCAGCAGCGCCCAGGAGGGTCTCTCTGGGGCCAACGTCCTGACTTTC	CASSAQEGLSGANVLTF
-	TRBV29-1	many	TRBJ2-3	TGCAGCGTTGAGGAGGGTGTGGGCACAGATACGCAGTATTTT	CSVEEGVGTDTQYF
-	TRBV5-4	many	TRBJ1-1	TGTGCCAGCAGCAAATTTAGGGACACTGAAGCTTTCTTT	CASSKFRDTEAFF
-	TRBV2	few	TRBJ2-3	TGTGCCAGCAGTGAGCAGGGTGGTCGCACAGATACGCAGTATTTT	CASSEQGGRTDTQYF
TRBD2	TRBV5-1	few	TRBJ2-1	TGCGCCAGCAGCCATGGGACTAGCGGGGACAATGAGCAGTTCTTC	CASSHGTSGDNEQFF
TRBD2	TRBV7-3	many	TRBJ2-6	TGTGCCAGCAGCCCCAACGGACTAGCCATCTCTGGGGCCAACGTCCTGACTTTC	CASSPNGLAISGANVLTF
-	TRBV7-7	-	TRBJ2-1	TGTGCCAGCAGCTCCGATCACGGGACCGAGCAGTTCTTC	CASSSDHGTEQFF
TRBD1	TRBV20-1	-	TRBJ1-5	TGCAGTGCTACCTCCCGGACAGGGGCAACTCAGCCCCAGCATTTT	CSATSRTGATQPQHF
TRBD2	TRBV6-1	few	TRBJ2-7	TGTGCCAGCACCAAATCAACTAGCGGGAGGGTAACCTACGAGCAGTACTTC	CASTKSTSGRVTYEQYF
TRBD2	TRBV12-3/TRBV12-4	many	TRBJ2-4	TGTGCCAGCAGTTTGGGACTAGCGGCCAAAAACATTCAGTACTTC	CASSLGLAAKNIQYF
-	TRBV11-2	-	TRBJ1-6	TGTGCCAGCAGCTCTCCCCCTCCCGCCCCCCTCCACTTT	CASSSPPPAPLHF
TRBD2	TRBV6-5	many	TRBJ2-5	TGTGCCAGCAGTTACTCGGCTAGCGGCCAAGAGACCCAGTACTTC	CASSYSASGQETQYF
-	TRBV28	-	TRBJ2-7	TGTGCCAGCACTCTGACGGCTTCCACCTACGAGCAGTACTTC	CASTLTASTYEQYF
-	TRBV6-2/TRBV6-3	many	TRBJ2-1	TGTGCCAGCAGTTCAGACTGGTCCAATGAGCAGTTCTTC	CASSSDWSNEQFF
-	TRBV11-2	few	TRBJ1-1	TGTGCCAGCAGCTCCCAGAAGGGAGTTGAAGCTTTCTTT	CASSSQKGVEAFF
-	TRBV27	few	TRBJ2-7	TGTGCCAGCAGTTTAAGTGGAATCCACTACGAGCAGTACTTC	CASSLSGIHYEQYF
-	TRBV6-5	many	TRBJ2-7	TGTGCCAGCAGTTACTCGGCTAGCTCCCACTCCTACGAGCAGTACTTC	CASSYSASSHSYEQYF
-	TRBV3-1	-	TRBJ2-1	TGTGCCAGCAGCCAATATCCCAATGAGCAGTTCTTC	CASSQYPNEQFF
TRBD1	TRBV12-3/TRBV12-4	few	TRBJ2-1	TGTGCCAGCAGTTTCCGGACAGGGGGCTTGTACAATGAGCAGTTCTTC	CASSFRTGGLYNEQFF
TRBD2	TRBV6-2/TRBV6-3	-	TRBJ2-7	TGTGCCAGCAGTTACGCACTAGCGGGAGGAGGACCCGAGCAGTACTTC	CASSYALAGGGPEQYF
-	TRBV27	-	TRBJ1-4	TGTGCCAGCAGCCGACTGGACACCGGCAATGAAAAACTGTTTTTT	CASSRLDTGNEKLFF
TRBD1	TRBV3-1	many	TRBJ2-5	TGTGCCAGCAGCCCGTGGACAGGGCAAGAGACCCAGTACTTC	CASSPWTGQETQYF